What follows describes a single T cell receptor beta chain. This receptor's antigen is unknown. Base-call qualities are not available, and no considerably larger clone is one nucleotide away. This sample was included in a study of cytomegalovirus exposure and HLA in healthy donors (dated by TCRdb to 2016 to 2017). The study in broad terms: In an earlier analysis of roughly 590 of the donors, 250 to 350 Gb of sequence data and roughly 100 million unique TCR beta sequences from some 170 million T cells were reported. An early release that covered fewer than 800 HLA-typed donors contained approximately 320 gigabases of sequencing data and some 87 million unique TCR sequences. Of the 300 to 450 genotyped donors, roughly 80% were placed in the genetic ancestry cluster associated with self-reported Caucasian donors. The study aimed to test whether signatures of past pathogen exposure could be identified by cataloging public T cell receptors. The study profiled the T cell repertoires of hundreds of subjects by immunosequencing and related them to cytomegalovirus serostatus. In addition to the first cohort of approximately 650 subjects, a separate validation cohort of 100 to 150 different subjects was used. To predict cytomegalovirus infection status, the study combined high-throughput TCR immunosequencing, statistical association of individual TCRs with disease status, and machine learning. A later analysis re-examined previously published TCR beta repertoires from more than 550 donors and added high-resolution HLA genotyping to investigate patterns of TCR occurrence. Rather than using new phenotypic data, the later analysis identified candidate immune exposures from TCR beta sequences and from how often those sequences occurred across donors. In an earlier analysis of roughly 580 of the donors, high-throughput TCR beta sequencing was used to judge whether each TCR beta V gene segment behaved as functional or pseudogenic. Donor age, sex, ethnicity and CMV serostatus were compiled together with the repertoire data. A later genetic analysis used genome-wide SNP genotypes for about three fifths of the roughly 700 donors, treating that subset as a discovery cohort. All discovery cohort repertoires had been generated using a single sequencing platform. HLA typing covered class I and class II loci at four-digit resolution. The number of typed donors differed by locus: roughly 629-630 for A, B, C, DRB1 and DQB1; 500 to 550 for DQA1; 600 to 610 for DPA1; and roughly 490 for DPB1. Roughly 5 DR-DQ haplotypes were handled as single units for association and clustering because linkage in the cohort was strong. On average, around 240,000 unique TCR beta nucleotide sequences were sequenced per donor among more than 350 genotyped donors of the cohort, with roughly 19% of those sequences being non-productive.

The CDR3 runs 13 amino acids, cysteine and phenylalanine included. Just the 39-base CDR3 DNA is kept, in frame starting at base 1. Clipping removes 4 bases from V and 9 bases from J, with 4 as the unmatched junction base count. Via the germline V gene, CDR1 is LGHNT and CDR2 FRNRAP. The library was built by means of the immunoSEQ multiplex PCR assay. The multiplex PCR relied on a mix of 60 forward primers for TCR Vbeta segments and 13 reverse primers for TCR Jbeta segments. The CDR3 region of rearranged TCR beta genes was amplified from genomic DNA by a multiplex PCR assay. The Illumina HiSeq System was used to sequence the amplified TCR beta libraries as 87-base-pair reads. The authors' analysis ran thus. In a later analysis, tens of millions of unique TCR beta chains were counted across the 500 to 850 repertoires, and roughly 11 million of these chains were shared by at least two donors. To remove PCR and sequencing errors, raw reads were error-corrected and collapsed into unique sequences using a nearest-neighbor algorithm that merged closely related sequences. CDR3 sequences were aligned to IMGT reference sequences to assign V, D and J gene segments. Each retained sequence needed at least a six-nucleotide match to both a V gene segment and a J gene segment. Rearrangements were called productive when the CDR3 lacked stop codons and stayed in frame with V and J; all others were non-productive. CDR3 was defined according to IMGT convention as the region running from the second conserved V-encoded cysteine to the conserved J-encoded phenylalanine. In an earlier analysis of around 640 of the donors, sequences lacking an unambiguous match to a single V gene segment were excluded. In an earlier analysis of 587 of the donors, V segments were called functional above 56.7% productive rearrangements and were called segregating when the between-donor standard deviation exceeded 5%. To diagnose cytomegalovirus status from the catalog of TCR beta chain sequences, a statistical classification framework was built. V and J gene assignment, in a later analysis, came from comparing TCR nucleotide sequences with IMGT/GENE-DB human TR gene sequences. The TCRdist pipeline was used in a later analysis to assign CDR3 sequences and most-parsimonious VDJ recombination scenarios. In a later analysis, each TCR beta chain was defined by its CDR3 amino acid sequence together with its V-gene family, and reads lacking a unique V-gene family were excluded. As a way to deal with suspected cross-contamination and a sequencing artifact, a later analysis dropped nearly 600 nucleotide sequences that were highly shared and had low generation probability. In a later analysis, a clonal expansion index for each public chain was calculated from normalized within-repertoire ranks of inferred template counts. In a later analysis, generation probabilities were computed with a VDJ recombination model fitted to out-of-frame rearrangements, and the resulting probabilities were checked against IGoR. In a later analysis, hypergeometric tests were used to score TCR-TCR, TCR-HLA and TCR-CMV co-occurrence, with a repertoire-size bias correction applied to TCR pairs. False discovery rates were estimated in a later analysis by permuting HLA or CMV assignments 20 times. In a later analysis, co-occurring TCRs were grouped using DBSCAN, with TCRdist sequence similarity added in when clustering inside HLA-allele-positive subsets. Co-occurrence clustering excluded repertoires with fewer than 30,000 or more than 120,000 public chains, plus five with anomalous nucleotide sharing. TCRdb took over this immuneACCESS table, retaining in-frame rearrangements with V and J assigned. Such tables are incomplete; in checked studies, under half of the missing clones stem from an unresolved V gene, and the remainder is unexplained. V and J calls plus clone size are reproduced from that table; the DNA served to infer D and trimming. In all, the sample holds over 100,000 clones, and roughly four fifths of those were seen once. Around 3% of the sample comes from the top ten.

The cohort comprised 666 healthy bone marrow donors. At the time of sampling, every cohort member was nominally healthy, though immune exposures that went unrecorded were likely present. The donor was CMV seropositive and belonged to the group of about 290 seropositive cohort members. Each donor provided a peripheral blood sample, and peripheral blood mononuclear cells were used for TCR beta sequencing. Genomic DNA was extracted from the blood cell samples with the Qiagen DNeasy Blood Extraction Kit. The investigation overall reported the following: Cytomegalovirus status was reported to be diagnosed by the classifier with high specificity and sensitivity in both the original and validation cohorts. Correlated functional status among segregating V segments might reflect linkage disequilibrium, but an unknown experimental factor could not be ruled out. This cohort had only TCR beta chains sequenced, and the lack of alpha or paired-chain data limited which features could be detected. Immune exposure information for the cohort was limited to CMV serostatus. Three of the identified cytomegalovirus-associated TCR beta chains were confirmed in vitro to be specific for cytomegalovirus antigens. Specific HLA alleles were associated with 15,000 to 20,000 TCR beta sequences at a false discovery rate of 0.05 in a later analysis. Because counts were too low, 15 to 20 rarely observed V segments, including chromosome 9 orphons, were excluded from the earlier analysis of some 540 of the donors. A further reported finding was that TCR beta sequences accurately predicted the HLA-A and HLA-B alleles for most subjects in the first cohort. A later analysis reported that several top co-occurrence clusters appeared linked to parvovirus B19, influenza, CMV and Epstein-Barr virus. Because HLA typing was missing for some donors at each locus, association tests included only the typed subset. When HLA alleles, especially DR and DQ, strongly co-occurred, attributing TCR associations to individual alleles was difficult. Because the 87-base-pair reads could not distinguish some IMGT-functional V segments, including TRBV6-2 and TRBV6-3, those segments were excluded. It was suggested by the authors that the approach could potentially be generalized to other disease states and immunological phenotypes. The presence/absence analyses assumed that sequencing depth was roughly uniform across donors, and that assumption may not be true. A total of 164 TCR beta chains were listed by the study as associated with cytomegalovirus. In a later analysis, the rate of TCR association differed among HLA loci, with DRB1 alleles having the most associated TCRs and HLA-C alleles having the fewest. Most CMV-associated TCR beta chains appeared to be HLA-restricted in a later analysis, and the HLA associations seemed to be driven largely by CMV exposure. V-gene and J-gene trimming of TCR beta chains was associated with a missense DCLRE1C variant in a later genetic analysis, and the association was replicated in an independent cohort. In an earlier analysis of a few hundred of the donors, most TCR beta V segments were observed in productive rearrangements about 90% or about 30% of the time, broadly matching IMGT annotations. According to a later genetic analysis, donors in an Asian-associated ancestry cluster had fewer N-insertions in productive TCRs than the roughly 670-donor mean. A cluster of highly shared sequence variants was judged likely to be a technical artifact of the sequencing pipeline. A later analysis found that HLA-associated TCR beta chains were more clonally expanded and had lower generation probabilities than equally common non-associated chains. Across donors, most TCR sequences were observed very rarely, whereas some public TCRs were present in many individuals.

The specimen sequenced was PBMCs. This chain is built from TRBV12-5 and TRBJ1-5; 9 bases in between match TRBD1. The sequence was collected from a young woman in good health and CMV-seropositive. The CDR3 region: CASGSHRGLPQHF. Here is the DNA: TGTGCTAGTGGTTCCCACAGGGGGCTGCCCCAGCATTTT.